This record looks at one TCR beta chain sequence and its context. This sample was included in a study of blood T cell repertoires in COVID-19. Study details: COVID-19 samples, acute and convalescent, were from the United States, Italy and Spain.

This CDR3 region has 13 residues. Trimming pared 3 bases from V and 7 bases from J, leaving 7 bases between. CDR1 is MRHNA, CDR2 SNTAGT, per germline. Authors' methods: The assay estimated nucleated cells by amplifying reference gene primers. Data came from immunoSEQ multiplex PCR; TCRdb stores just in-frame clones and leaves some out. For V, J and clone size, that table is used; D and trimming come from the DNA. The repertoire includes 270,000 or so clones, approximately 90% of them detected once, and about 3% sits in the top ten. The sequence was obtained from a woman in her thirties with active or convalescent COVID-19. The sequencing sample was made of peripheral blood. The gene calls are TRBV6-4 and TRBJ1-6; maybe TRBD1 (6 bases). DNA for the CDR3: TGTGCCAGCAGTGAACAGGGCAATTCACCCCTCCACTTT. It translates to CASSEQGNSPLHF.